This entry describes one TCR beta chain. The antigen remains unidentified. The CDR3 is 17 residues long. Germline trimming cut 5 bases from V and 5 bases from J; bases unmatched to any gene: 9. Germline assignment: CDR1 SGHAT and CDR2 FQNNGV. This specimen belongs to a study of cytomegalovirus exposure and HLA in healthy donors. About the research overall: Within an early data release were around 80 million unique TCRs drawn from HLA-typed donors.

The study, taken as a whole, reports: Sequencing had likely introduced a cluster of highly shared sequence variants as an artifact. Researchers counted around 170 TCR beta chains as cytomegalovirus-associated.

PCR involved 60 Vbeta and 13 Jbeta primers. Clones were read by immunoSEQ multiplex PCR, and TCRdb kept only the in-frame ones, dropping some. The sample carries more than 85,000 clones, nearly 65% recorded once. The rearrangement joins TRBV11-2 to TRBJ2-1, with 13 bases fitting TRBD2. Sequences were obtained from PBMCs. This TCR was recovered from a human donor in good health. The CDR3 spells CASSPGVTSGRDNEQFF. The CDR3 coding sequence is TGTGCCAGCAGCCCAGGGGTTACTAGCGGGAGGGACAATGAGCAGTTCTTC. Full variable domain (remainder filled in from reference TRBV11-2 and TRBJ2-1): EAGVAQSPRYKIIEKRQSVAFWCNPISGHATLYWYQQILGQGPKLLIQFQNNGVVDDSQLPKDRFSAERLKGVDSTLKIQPAKLEDSAVYLCASSPGVTSGRDNEQFFGPGTRLTVL.